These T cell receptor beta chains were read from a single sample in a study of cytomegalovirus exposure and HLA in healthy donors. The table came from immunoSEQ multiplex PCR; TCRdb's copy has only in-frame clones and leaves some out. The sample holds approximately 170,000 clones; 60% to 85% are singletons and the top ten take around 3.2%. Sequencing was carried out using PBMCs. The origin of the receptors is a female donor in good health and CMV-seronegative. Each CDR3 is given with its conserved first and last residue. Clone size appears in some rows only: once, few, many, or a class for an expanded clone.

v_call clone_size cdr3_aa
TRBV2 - CASSGSTSYEQYF
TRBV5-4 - CASSTTGGGHEHFF
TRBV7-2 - CASSLGVLAGAGYEQYF
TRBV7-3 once CASSAGAGGGTGELFF
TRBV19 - CASSVQGTNYGYTF
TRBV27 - CASSLRVQRVTSTDTQYF
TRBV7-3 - CASSLVDRYNEQFF
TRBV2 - CASRGPGTRWVNEQFF
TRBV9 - CASSVEVQGGSPLHF
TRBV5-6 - CASRLSNSGNTIYF
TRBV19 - CASTRGNTEAFF
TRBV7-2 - CASSLSTGGLSSYEQYF
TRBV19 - CASSVTSTDTQYF
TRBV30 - CAWSGDRSGIYF
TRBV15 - CATSRNLGAGNYNEQFF